This T cell receptor (beta chain) was identified in a study of OX40 agonist ivuxolimab in advanced cancers. Study-level background: Those enrolled were 82.7% male, with a mean age of 60 years and ages from roughly 23 to 80. Notes on the study in general: Several nonresponders also turned out to have low normalized T-cell clonal expansion.

As to this clone: Antigen specificity is unknown.

Produced via immunoSEQ multiplex PCR; TCRdb's table is partial and in-frame only. The sample records over 30,000 clones, around 80% being singletons. This CDR3 has 13 amino acids. Germline-derived CDR1 and CDR2 are MDHEN and SYDVKM. Trimming removed 5 bases from V and 6 bases from J, with 12 bases in between. The sample was CD4+ or CD8+ T cells sorted from blood, taken in a trial of the OX40 agonist ivuxolimab. The receptor was derived from an adult with an advanced solid tumor such as melanoma, head and neck, liver or kidney cancer. The chain couples TRBV28 to TRBJ2-3; D perhaps matches TRBD1 (6 bases). The chain's CDR3 is CASSRQVRDTQYF. CDR3 DNA: TGTGCCAGCAGTCGACAGGTTCGGGATACGCAGTATTTT. Combining the CDR3 with reference TRBV28 and TRBJ2-3 gives the whole variable domain DVKVTQSSRYLVKRTGEKVFLECVQDMDHENMFWYRQDPGLGLRLIYFSYDVKMKEKGDIPEGYSVSREKKERFSLILESASTNQTSMYLCASSRQVRDTQYFGPGTRLTVL.